The clone carrying this T cell receptor beta chain showed up many times. This sample is drawn from a study of beta chain features in type 1 diabetes. The isolated RNA, all of it, was reverse transcribed, so expressed TCRB transcripts were what got sequenced. Only in-frame clones appear in the TCRdb table, and some are missing; sequencing was by immunoSEQ multiplex PCR. Of a few hundred thousand clones listed, 12% to 15% are singletons. The sequencing sample was made of central memory CD4+ T cells from blood. The receptor comes from a man between 25 and 39 years old in good health.

As DNA, the CDR3 is TGTGCCAGCAGCCCGGGGACAGGCGAATTCTCTGGAAACACCATATATTTT. Amino acids: CASSPGTGEFSGNTIYF. The genes are TRBV14 and TRBJ1-3, with 8 bases lining up with TRBD1. The V gene end was trimmed by 4 bases and the J gene end by 0 bases; junction bases not matched to a gene: 8. CDR3 length equals 17 residues. Germline V gene data show CDR1 as SGHDN and CDR2 as FVKESK. The full variable domain, in which reference TRBV14 and TRBJ1-3 provide the parts outside the CDR3, is EAGVTQFPSHSVIEKGQTVTLRCDPISGHDNLYWYRRVMGKEIKFLLHFVKESKQDESGMPNNRFLAERTGGTYSTLKVQPAELEDSGVYFCASSPGTGEFSGNTIYFGEGSWLTVV.